These T cell receptor beta chains were read from a single sample in a study of blood T cell repertoires in COVID-19. Measured with immunoSEQ multiplex PCR; TCRdb has only the in-frame clones, and not every one. Of approximately 140,000 clones in the sample, about nine tenths were seen once. Sequencing used peripheral blood. Receptors originate from a human donor in a cohort sampled during active COVID-19. The CDR3 runs from the conserved cysteine through the conserved F or W.

j_call v_call cdr3_aa
TRBJ1-6 TRBV18 CASSPPLQGSRNSPLHF
TRBJ2-1 TRBV9 CASSGSGSRNNEQFF
TRBJ2-7 TRBV11-2 CASSLARGADEQYF
TRBJ2-2 TRBV5-4 CASSLVWPSAAGELFF
TRBJ2-7 TRBV28 CASNRDRGLYEQYF
TRBJ1-2 TRBV6-5 CASSYSDSYYGYTF
TRBJ1-1 TRBV7-3 CASSLAGGGRAPEAFF
TRBJ2-2 TRBV19 CASSISQNTGELFF
TRBJ2-7 TRBV3-1/TRBV3-2 CASSHNLAGTEQYF
TRBJ2-7 TRBV5-5 CASSLTVPAYEQYF
TRBJ2-3 TRBV19 CASSIGLAGVGDTQYF
TRBJ2-3 TRBV25-1 CASSDHPTDTQYF
TRBJ1-1 TRBV18 CASSSQAQNTEAFF
TRBJ2-7 TRBV6-2/TRBV6-3 CASSQIRDRGRYEQYF
TRBJ2-3 TRBV19 CASSPLDRGSLDTQYF
TRBJ2-2 TRBV27 CASSLSGAPTSGELFF
TRBJ1-1 TRBV11-3 CASSAQGPNTEAFF
TRBJ2-7 TRBV29-1 CSVGTWTGGNEQYF
TRBJ1-2 TRBV20-1 CSARQDRGF
TRBJ1-1 TRBV7-9 CASSPRTANTEAFF
TRBJ2-2 TRBV6-5 CASRQGATAGELFF
TRBJ2-7 TRBV7-2 CASSLDGSSIYEQYF
TRBJ2-2 TRBV3-1/TRBV3-2 CASSPWAGTGRTGELFF
TRBJ2-7 TRBV7-9 CASSPRGGSYEQYF
TRBJ2-7 TRBV12-3/TRBV12-4 CASSLEHPYEQYF
TRBJ2-5 TRBV5-4 CASSPQGQEETQYF